A selection of T cell receptor beta chains follows, all from one sample in a study of persistence of HIV-infected CD4 T cells. Antigen specificity for these receptors is unknown. Sequencing was performed with immunoSEQ multiplex PCR; in TCRdb, only in-frame clones are kept and a portion is missing. The table lists approximately 20,000 clones, about four fifths of them singletons. The material was CD4+ T cells sorted from PBMCs after approximately 20-hour stimulation, obtained from a patient who received antiretroviral therapy. The source of these receptors is an adult man with HIV who was CMV-seropositive. Each CDR3 is given with its conserved first and last residue. The order of the fields is V gene, J gene, CDR3 protein.

v_gene: TRBV7-2
j_gene: TRBJ2-3
CDR3aa: CASSLGSLDTQYF

v_gene: TRBV6-5
j_gene: TRBJ2-3
CDR3aa: CASSFGQVDTDTQYF

v_gene: TRBV9
j_gene: TRBJ2-7
CDR3aa: CASSVEARGYEQYF

v_gene: TRBV3-1/TRBV3-2
j_gene: TRBJ2-3
CDR3aa: CASSQAVRATDTQYF

v_gene: TRBV6-1
j_gene: TRBJ2-3
CDR3aa: CASRAGGPDTQYF

v_gene: TRBV3-1/TRBV3-2
j_gene: TRBJ2-7
CDR3aa: CASSRTGNEQYF

v_gene: TRBV19
j_gene: TRBJ1-6
CDR3aa: CASSSDRGGSPLHF

v_gene: TRBV28
j_gene: TRBJ1-5
CDR3aa: CASSLLGQGNSNQPQHF

v_gene: TRBV10-3
j_gene: TRBJ2-7
CDR3aa: CAISEAGATLSYEQYF

v_gene: TRBV24-1
j_gene: TRBJ2-3
CDR3aa: CATSDLNRHTDTQYF

v_gene: TRBV20-1
j_gene: TRBJ1-3
CDR3aa: CSASPRAGRLSGNTIYF

v_gene: TRBV4-2
j_gene: TRBJ2-7
CDR3aa: CASRVGTAAYEQYF

v_gene: TRBV4-1
j_gene: TRBJ1-4
CDR3aa: CASSSRHLTNEKLFF

v_gene: TRBV5-4
j_gene: TRBJ2-7
CDR3aa: CASSLATGTGASEQYF

v_gene: TRBV7-8
j_gene: TRBJ1-6
CDR3aa: CASSPRGPGRNSPLHF

v_gene: TRBV12-3/TRBV12-4
j_gene: TRBJ1-1
CDR3aa: CASTDQGNTEAFF

v_gene: TRBV21-1
j_gene: TRBJ2-5
CDR3aa: CASSKGGRLTRLGETQYF

v_gene: TRBV5-1
j_gene: TRBJ2-2
CDR3aa: CASSFTSGGAGTGELFF

v_gene: TRBV30
j_gene: TRBJ1-5
CDR3aa: CAWSTNSNRNQPQHF

v_gene: TRBV6-1
j_gene: TRBJ1-2
CDR3aa: CASSEDGRVDGYTF

v_gene: TRBV6-5
j_gene: TRBJ1-4
CDR3aa: CASGLIDGKLFF

v_gene: TRBV20-1
j_gene: TRBJ2-1
CDR3aa: CSASKGGINNEQFF

v_gene: TRBV5-1
j_gene: TRBJ1-3
CDR3aa: CASSLGDLPGNTIYF

v_gene: TRBV19
j_gene: TRBJ1-1
CDR3aa: CASSVTTVTEAFF

v_gene: TRBV10-3
j_gene: TRBJ1-6
CDR3aa: CAISEPEGGSPLHF

v_gene: TRBV6-5
j_gene: TRBJ1-1
CDR3aa: CASNPRAGEAFF

v_gene: TRBV5-1
j_gene: TRBJ1-4
CDR3aa: CASSPGGSSPGKLFF

v_gene: TRBV15
j_gene: TRBJ2-7
CDR3aa: CATSRELTGYEQYF

v_gene: TRBV5-1
j_gene: TRBJ1-1
CDR3aa: CASSRQLNTEAFF

v_gene: TRBV6-2/TRBV6-3
j_gene: TRBJ1-5
CDR3aa: CASSYMGETGVFNQPQHF

v_gene: TRBV5-8
j_gene: TRBJ1-6
CDR3aa: CASSPGGGRLPLHF

v_gene: TRBV2
j_gene: TRBJ2-7
CDR3aa: CASTGGETYEQYF

v_gene: TRBV10-2
j_gene: TRBJ1-5
CDR3aa: CASGTGNQPQHF

v_gene: TRBV5-4
j_gene: TRBJ2-2
CDR3aa: CASRSGTTHTGELFF

v_gene: TRBV7-3
j_gene: TRBJ2-7
CDR3aa: CASSLGVSYEQYF

v_gene: TRBV7-2
j_gene: TRBJ1-5
CDR3aa: CASSLNVFRGSSNQPQHF

v_gene: TRBV7-2
j_gene: TRBJ1-2
CDR3aa: CASSPRDAGYGYTF

v_gene: TRBV28
j_gene: TRBJ2-2
CDR3aa: CASSLGTGAMNTGELFF

v_gene: TRBV6-5
j_gene: TRBJ2-7
CDR3aa: CASSTRDRGSYEQYF

v_gene: TRBV7-2
j_gene: TRBJ1-2
CDR3aa: CASSLVEQGGKGYTF

v_gene: TRBV19
j_gene: TRBJ1-5
CDR3aa: CASSIMGNNQPQHF